This is a list of T cell receptor beta chains from one sample in a study of beta chain features in type 1 diabetes. TCRdb's copy holds only in-frame clones and misses some; the assay was immunoSEQ multiplex PCR. The repertoire holds approximately 170,000 clones, with approximately 8% as singletons. Sequencing was done on a sample of central memory CD4+ T cells from blood. The receptors stem from a man younger than 35 with type 1 diabetes. Both conserved end residues are part of each CDR3. Each record gives: clone size, J gene, CDR3 length, D gene, V gene, CDR3 protein, CDR3 DNA. D genes are given only for firm matches. Size is stated for part of the rows, as once, few or many counts, or as a class when the clone is expanded.

clone_size: few
j_call: TRBJ2-5
cdr3_length: 17
d_call: TRBD2
v_call: TRBV7-9
cdr3_aa: CASSLPLGLAGQGTQYF
cdr3_nt: TGTGCCAGCAGCCTCCCCCTCGGACTAGCGGGGCAAGGGACCCAGTACTTC

clone_size: -
j_call: TRBJ2-5
cdr3_length: 12
d_call: -
v_call: TRBV28
cdr3_aa: CAISRRVETQYF
cdr3_nt: TGTGCCATCAGTCGCAGGGTTGAGACCCAGTACTTC

clone_size: -
j_call: TRBJ2-5
cdr3_length: 13
d_call: -
v_call: TRBV7-2
cdr3_aa: CASGLRLQETQYF
cdr3_nt: TGTGCCAGCGGTTTGCGGCTGCAAGAGACCCAGTACTTC

clone_size: few
j_call: TRBJ2-2
cdr3_length: 17
d_call: TRBD2
v_call: TRBV2
cdr3_aa: CASSRTSGGADTGELFF
cdr3_nt: TGTGCCAGCAGTCGGACTAGCGGGGGGGCGGACACCGGGGAGCTGTTTTTT

clone_size: few
j_call: TRBJ1-2
cdr3_length: 13
d_call: -
v_call: TRBV28
cdr3_aa: CASSLYQEYGYTF
cdr3_nt: TGTGCCAGCAGTTTATATCAAGAGTATGGCTACACCTTC

clone_size: many
j_call: TRBJ2-2
cdr3_length: 13
d_call: -
v_call: TRBV19
cdr3_aa: CASRPASTGELFF
cdr3_nt: TGTGCCAGTAGGCCTGCGAGCACCGGGGAGCTGTTTTTT

clone_size: few
j_call: TRBJ2-7
cdr3_length: 15
d_call: TRBD1
v_call: TRBV7-2
cdr3_aa: CASSPIRDRGSEQYF
cdr3_nt: TGTGCCAGCAGCCCGATCCGGGACAGGGGATCCGAGCAGTACTTC

clone_size: many
j_call: TRBJ2-1
cdr3_length: 16
d_call: TRBD2
v_call: TRBV30
cdr3_aa: CAWSFNGLAGGPQGFF
cdr3_nt: TGTGCCTGGAGTTTCAACGGACTAGCGGGGGGGCCCCAAGGGTTCTTC

clone_size: -
j_call: TRBJ1-2
cdr3_length: 14
d_call: -
v_call: TRBV5-6
cdr3_aa: CASSLGLADYGYTF
cdr3_nt: TGTGCCAGCAGCTTGGGTCTCGCGGACTATGGCTACACCTTC

clone_size: -
j_call: TRBJ2-7
cdr3_length: 15
d_call: TRBD2
v_call: TRBV28
cdr3_aa: CASSASGLSTYEQYF
cdr3_nt: TGTGCCAGCAGTGCCTCGGGACTATCTACCTACGAGCAGTACTTC

clone_size: -
j_call: TRBJ1-6
cdr3_length: 15
d_call: -
v_call: TRBV5-6
cdr3_aa: CASSKRGGLDSPLHF
cdr3_nt: TGTGCCAGCAGCAAAAGGGGGGGTTTGGATTCACCCCTCCACTTT

clone_size: -
j_call: TRBJ2-5
cdr3_length: 15
d_call: -
v_call: TRBV9
cdr3_aa: CASSVSGVESETQYF
cdr3_nt: TGTGCCAGCAGCGTATCCGGGGTAGAGTCGGAGACCCAGTACTTC

clone_size: few
j_call: TRBJ1-5
cdr3_length: 16
d_call: TRBD1
v_call: TRBV5-1
cdr3_aa: CASSVDGTGTDQPQHF
cdr3_nt: TGCGCCAGCAGCGTGGATGGGACAGGGACCGATCAGCCCCAGCATTTT

clone_size: -
j_call: TRBJ1-1
cdr3_length: 15
d_call: TRBD1
v_call: TRBV28
cdr3_aa: CASSRLQGKGTEAFF
cdr3_nt: TGTGCCAGCAGTCGCTTACAGGGGAAAGGCACTGAAGCTTTCTTT

clone_size: -
j_call: TRBJ2-5
cdr3_length: 16
d_call: TRBD2
v_call: TRBV5-4
cdr3_aa: CASSLLNLAGQETQYF
cdr3_nt: TGTGCCAGCAGCTTGCTAAACCTAGCGGGGCAAGAGACCCAGTACTTC

clone_size: few
j_call: TRBJ1-2
cdr3_length: 14
d_call: TRBD1
v_call: TRBV7-2
cdr3_aa: CASSSEGGYYGYTF
cdr3_nt: TGTGCCAGCAGCTCGGAAGGGGGCTATTATGGCTACACCTTC

clone_size: few
j_call: TRBJ1-3
cdr3_length: 14
d_call: -
v_call: TRBV5-1
cdr3_aa: CASSLVTPGDTIYF
cdr3_nt: TGCGCCAGCAGCTTGGTGACCCCTGGAGACACCATATATTTT

clone_size: -
j_call: TRBJ2-3
cdr3_length: 12
d_call: TRBD2
v_call: TRBV15
cdr3_aa: CATSRVTGGQYF
cdr3_nt: TGTGCCACCAGCAGAGTTACGGGGGGGCAGTATTTT

clone_size: few
j_call: TRBJ1-4
cdr3_length: 16
d_call: TRBD1
v_call: TRBV15
cdr3_aa: CATSIPGTEDYEKLFF
cdr3_nt: TGTGCCACCAGCATCCCCGGGACAGAAGACTATGAAAAACTGTTTTTT

clone_size: -
j_call: TRBJ2-4
cdr3_length: 17
d_call: -
v_call: TRBV2
cdr3_aa: CASRDGSLRTAKNIQYF
cdr3_nt: TGTGCCAGCAGGGACGGGAGCTTGAGAACGGCCAAAAACATTCAGTACTTC

clone_size: few
j_call: TRBJ1-1
cdr3_length: 11
d_call: -
v_call: TRBV28
cdr3_aa: CASRRYTEAFF
cdr3_nt: TGTGCCAGTAGGCGGTACACTGAAGCTTTCTTT

clone_size: few
j_call: TRBJ2-7
cdr3_length: 16
d_call: TRBD1
v_call: TRBV4-2
cdr3_aa: CASSRRAGQGGNEQYF
cdr3_nt: TGTGCCAGCAGCCGCAGAGCAGGACAGGGGGGCAACGAGCAGTACTTC

clone_size: few
j_call: TRBJ1-2
cdr3_length: 14
d_call: TRBD1
v_call: TRBV10-3
cdr3_aa: CAIRKQGNMEGYTF
cdr3_nt: TGTGCCATCAGGAAACAGGGGAACATGGAGGGCTACACCTTC

clone_size: few
j_call: TRBJ2-1
cdr3_length: 15
d_call: TRBD2
v_call: TRBV4-2
cdr3_aa: CASSLSGGAYNEQFF
cdr3_nt: TGTGCCAGCAGTCTTAGCGGGGGGGCCTACAATGAGCAGTTCTTC

clone_size: -
j_call: TRBJ2-7
cdr3_length: 12
d_call: -
v_call: TRBV7-9
cdr3_aa: CASSLATYEQYF
cdr3_nt: TGTGCCAGCAGCTTAGCAACTTACGAGCAGTACTTC

clone_size: -
j_call: TRBJ1-2
cdr3_length: 13
d_call: -
v_call: TRBV6-6
cdr3_aa: CASSYSENYGYTF
cdr3_nt: TGTGCCAGCAGTTACTCTGAGAACTATGGCTACACCTTC

clone_size: few
j_call: TRBJ2-7
cdr3_length: 14
d_call: -
v_call: TRBV7-9
cdr3_aa: CASSRGTVLYEQYF
cdr3_nt: TGTGCCAGCAGCAGGGGGACGGTACTCTACGAGCAGTACTTC

clone_size: few
j_call: TRBJ2-1
cdr3_length: 14
d_call: -
v_call: TRBV5-1
cdr3_aa: CASSLGGAGNEQFF
cdr3_nt: TGCGCCAGCAGCTTAGGCGGCGCGGGTAATGAGCAGTTCTTC

clone_size: few
j_call: TRBJ1-2
cdr3_length: 13
d_call: TRBD1
v_call: TRBV14
cdr3_aa: CASSRGQFYGYTF
cdr3_nt: TGTGCCAGCAGCAGGGGACAGTTCTATGGCTACACCTTC

clone_size: few
j_call: TRBJ2-3
cdr3_length: 15
d_call: -
v_call: TRBV7-2
cdr3_aa: CASSLYGTSTDTQYF
cdr3_nt: TGTGCCAGCAGCTTATACGGGACTAGCACAGATACGCAGTATTTT

clone_size: -
j_call: TRBJ2-2
cdr3_length: 16
d_call: -
v_call: TRBV4-2
cdr3_aa: CASSQAHLLSGGELFF
cdr3_nt: TGTGCCAGCAGCCAAGCCCACTTACTATCGGGCGGGGAGCTGTTTTTT

clone_size: -
j_call: TRBJ2-1
cdr3_length: 17
d_call: -
v_call: TRBV18
cdr3_aa: CASSPPYSGSSYNEQFF
cdr3_nt: TGTGCCAGCTCACCACCTTATTCCGGTAGCTCCTACAATGAGCAGTTCTTC

clone_size: few
j_call: TRBJ1-1
cdr3_length: 14
d_call: -
v_call: TRBV18
cdr3_aa: CASSQSSGNTQAFF
cdr3_nt: TGTGCCAGCTCACAATCCAGCGGGAACACTCAAGCTTTCTTT

clone_size: -
j_call: TRBJ2-7
cdr3_length: 13
d_call: -
v_call: TRBV28
cdr3_aa: CASSTTGSHEQYF
cdr3_nt: TGTGCCAGCAGCACTACAGGGAGCCACGAGCAGTACTTC

clone_size: few
j_call: TRBJ2-7
cdr3_length: 15
d_call: TRBD2
v_call: TRBV27
cdr3_aa: CASSLKRGVTYEQYF
cdr3_nt: TGTGCCAGCAGTTTAAAACGGGGGGTAACCTACGAGCAGTACTTC

clone_size: few
j_call: TRBJ2-7
cdr3_length: 14
d_call: -
v_call: TRBV5-1
cdr3_aa: CASRLDGVSYEQYF
cdr3_nt: TGCGCCAGCAGACTCGACGGGGTATCCTACGAGCAGTACTTC

clone_size: few
j_call: TRBJ1-6
cdr3_length: 16
d_call: -
v_call: TRBV6-6
cdr3_aa: CASSYGGATYNSPLHF
cdr3_nt: TGTGCCAGCAGTTACGGTGGGGCCACCTATAATTCACCCCTCCACTTT

clone_size: -
j_call: TRBJ1-6
cdr3_length: 13
d_call: -
v_call: TRBV5-1
cdr3_aa: CASSPQTDSPLHF
cdr3_nt: TGCGCCAGCAGCCCTCAGACAGATTCACCCCTCCACTTT

clone_size: few
j_call: TRBJ2-1
cdr3_length: 15
d_call: TRBD2
v_call: TRBV4-1
cdr3_aa: CASSQETGGDNEQFF
cdr3_nt: TGCGCCAGCAGCCAAGAGACGGGAGGAGACAATGAGCAGTTCTTC

clone_size: -
j_call: TRBJ2-1
cdr3_length: 15
d_call: TRBD2
v_call: TRBV29-1
cdr3_aa: CSVPYGASGSNEQFF
cdr3_nt: TGCAGCGTTCCTTACGGCGCTAGCGGGAGCAATGAGCAGTTCTTC

clone_size: once
j_call: TRBJ1-5
cdr3_length: 13
d_call: -
v_call: TRBV10-2
cdr3_aa: CASSEHRDQPQHF
cdr3_nt: TGCGCCAGCAGTGAGCACAGGGATCAGCCCCAGCATTTT

clone_size: few
j_call: TRBJ1-1
cdr3_length: 13
d_call: -
v_call: TRBV18
cdr3_aa: CASSPGQNTEAFF
cdr3_nt: TGTGCCAGCTCACCTGGACAGAACACTGAAGCTTTCTTT

clone_size: -
j_call: TRBJ1-1
cdr3_length: 15
d_call: -
v_call: TRBV2
cdr3_aa: CARLLPGNRNTEAFF
cdr3_nt: TGTGCCAGACTCTTACCAGGGAATAGGAACACTGAAGCTTTCTTT

clone_size: -
j_call: TRBJ2-1
cdr3_length: 13
d_call: -
v_call: TRBV10-1
cdr3_aa: CASSGDTNNEQFF
cdr3_nt: TGCGCCAGCAGTGGGGACACCAACAATGAGCAGTTCTTC

clone_size: -
j_call: TRBJ2-3
cdr3_length: 16
d_call: TRBD2
v_call: TRBV4-1
cdr3_aa: CASSRLGGGTKDTQYF
cdr3_nt: TGCGCCAGCAGCCGATTAGGAGGCGGGACTAAAGATACGCAGTATTTT

clone_size: many
j_call: TRBJ2-1
cdr3_length: 16
d_call: TRBD1
v_call: TRBV5-4
cdr3_aa: CASSLAGGANYNEQFF
cdr3_nt: TGTGCCAGCAGCTTGGCAGGGGGCGCGAACTACAATGAGCAGTTCTTC

clone_size: few
j_call: TRBJ2-7
cdr3_length: 12
d_call: -
v_call: TRBV5-6
cdr3_aa: CASSSTDYEQYF
cdr3_nt: TGTGCCAGCAGCTCCACAGACTACGAGCAGTACTTC

clone_size: few
j_call: TRBJ2-7
cdr3_length: 12
d_call: -
v_call: TRBV10-3
cdr3_aa: CAISFALGEQYF
cdr3_nt: TGTGCCATCAGCTTTGCGCTTGGCGAGCAGTACTTC

clone_size: many
j_call: TRBJ2-4
cdr3_length: 15
d_call: TRBD2
v_call: TRBV30
cdr3_aa: CAWEDSGGAKNIQYF
cdr3_nt: TGTGCCTGGGAAGATAGCGGGGGGGCCAAAAACATTCAGTACTTC

clone_size: -
j_call: TRBJ2-3
cdr3_length: 12
d_call: -
v_call: TRBV30
cdr3_aa: CACEEGADTQYF
cdr3_nt: TGTGCCTGCGAGGAAGGCGCAGATACGCAGTATTTT

clone_size: many
j_call: TRBJ2-7
cdr3_length: 15
d_call: -
v_call: TRBV27
cdr3_aa: CASSLTAVGSYEQYF
cdr3_nt: TGTGCCAGCAGCCTTACAGCCGTTGGTTCCTACGAGCAGTACTTC